One sample yielded the 14 T cell receptor beta chains listed below, sequenced in a study of cytomegalovirus exposure and HLA in healthy donors. The PCR used 60 Vbeta and 13 Jbeta primers. Some clones are missing from TCRdb's copy, which holds only in-frame ones; the method was immunoSEQ multiplex PCR. The sample contains about 89,000 clones, about 80% of which appear only once. The sample was PBMCs. These TCRs come from a male donor in good health and CMV-seronegative.

V usage is TRBV6-1 and J usage is TRBJ2-5; D is perhaps TRBD1 (6 bases). This CDR3 is built from 17 residues. Germline assignment: CDR1 MNHNS and CDR2 SASEGT. V gave up 4 bases and J gave up 1 base, with 19 bases separating them. The CDR3 sequence: CASSGRTGLGPQETQYF. The CDR3 bases are TGTGCCAGCAGTGGACGAACAGGGCTGGGACCCCAAGAGACCCAGTACTTC.

J is TRBJ2-3 and V is TRBV28, with D tentatively TRBD1 (6 bases). Germline loops: CDR1 MDHEN, CDR2 SYDVKM. Trimming shortened V by 2 bases and J by 0 bases, and 9 bases separated the two germline ends. This CDR3 has 15 amino acids. Here the CDR3 reads CASSLNTGSTDTQYF. CDR3 nucleotides: TGTGCCAGCAGTTTAAACACAGGGAGCACAGATACGCAGTATTTT.

There are a few counts of this clone. The chain links TRBV5-1 to TRBJ2-6; perhaps TRBD2 as D (5 bases). The CDR3 spans 17 residues. V lost 0 bases, J lost 0 bases, and 10 bases lay in between. The V gene's germline CDR1 is SGHRS and CDR2 YFSETQ. CDR3 bases: TGCGCCAGCAGCTTGGGAGGGTCCCGCTCTGGGGCCAACGTCCTGACTTTC. The encoded protein is CASSLGGSRSGANVLTF. Supplemented by reference TRBV5-1 and TRBJ2-6, the full variable domain reads KAGVTQTPRYLIKTRGQQVTLSCSPISGHRSVSWYQQTPGQGLQFLFEYFSETQRNKGNFPGRFSGRQFSNSRSEMNVSTLELGDSALYLCASSLGGSRSGANVLTFGAGSRLTVL.

This chain links TRBV7-9 with TRBJ2-3; 14 bases match TRBD2. The germline V gene encodes CDR1 SEHNR and CDR2 FQNEAQ (reference sequence). Losses at the gene ends were 0 bases for V and 0 bases for J; bases not matched to a gene: 5. The CDR3 consists of 19 residues. In DNA form, the CDR3 reads TGTGCCAGCAGCTTAGCGCCGAGACTAGCGGGAGGGAGCACAGATACGCAGTATTTT. This translates into CASSLAPRLAGGSTDTQYF. The full variable domain, rest sourced from reference TRBV7-9 and TRBJ2-3, is DTGVSQNPRHKITKRGQNVTFRCDPISEHNRLYWYRQTLGQGPEFLTYFQNEAQLEKSRLLSDRFSAERPKGSFSTLEIQRTEQGDSAMYLCASSLAPRLAGGSTDTQYFGPGTRLTVL.

The chain combines TRBV18 with TRBJ2-1, with 14 nucleotides matching TRBD2. Germline-derived CDR1 and CDR2 are KGHSH and LQKENI. The V gene end was trimmed by 3 bases and the J gene end by 8 bases; junction bases not matched to a gene: 3. The CDR3 sequence is 15 residues long. CDR3 sequence: CASSPTSGRVDEQFF. CDR3 nucleotides: TGTGCCAGCTCACCGACTAGCGGGAGGGTCGATGAGCAGTTCTTC. The full variable domain, in which reference TRBV18 and TRBJ2-1 provide the parts outside the CDR3, is NAGVMQNPRHLVRRRGQEARLRCSPMKGHSHVYWYRQLPEEGLKFMVYLQKENIIDESGMPKERFSAEFPKEGPSILRIQQVVRGDSAAYFCASSPTSGRVDEQFFGPGTRLTVL.

The V gene is TRBV11-2, the J gene TRBJ1-1; D might be TRBD1 (5 bases). Trimming shortened V by 5 bases and J by 4 bases, and 14 bases separated the two germline ends. The germline CDR1 and CDR2 sequences are SGHAT and FQNNGV. CDR3 length: 14 amino acids. The CDR3 sequence: CASSPLGRGTEAFF. CDR3 in DNA: TGTGCCAGCAGCCCCTTGGGGCGTGGCACTGAAGCTTTCTTT.

This sequence joins TRBV5-1 and TRBJ1-5; D remains unclear. The CDR3 extends over 15 amino acids. Between the trimmed V and J ends, which lost 0 bases and 2 bases, there was a span of 9 bases. Germline CDR1 SGHRS, CDR2 YFSETQ. In DNA form, the CDR3 reads TGCGCCAGCAGCTTGGACGGTGATCGCAATCAGCCCCAGCATTTT. Amino acid sequence: CASSLDGDRNQPQHF.

The V and J genes are TRBV7-2 and TRBJ2-3, with a weak D call TRBD2 (5 bases). Looked up from germline, CDR1 is SGHTA and CDR2 is FQGNSA. V was clipped by 2 bases and J by 4 bases, with 16 bases between them. The CDR3 spans 16 residues. The CDR3 loop is CASSLQAARGPDTQYF. In nucleotides, the CDR3 is TGTGCCAGCAGCTTACAAGCGGCACGAGGTCCAGATACGCAGTATTTT. The whole variable domain, filled in from reference TRBV7-2 and TRBJ2-3, reads GAGVSQSPSNKVTEKGKDVELRCDPISGHTALYWYRQSLGQGLEFLIYFQGNSAPDKSGLPSDRFSAERTGGSVSTLTIQRTQQEDSAVYLCASSLQAARGPDTQYFGPGTRLTVL.

The table lists this clone with a few counts. The chain is built from TRBV7-2 and TRBJ2-7; D is unclear. The CDR3 runs to 18 residues. The V gene's germline CDR1 is SGHTA and CDR2 FQGNSA. V was cut by 5 bases and J by 0 bases, with 23 bases left in between. This CDR3 reads CASSPHLGEIYFSYEQYF. CDR3 in DNA: TGTGCCAGCAGCCCCCACCTTGGTGAGATATACTTCTCCTACGAGCAGTACTTC.

This chain links TRBV6-5 with TRBJ2-7, with 8 bases that match TRBD1. This CDR3 comprises 15 residues. Germline-derived CDR1 and CDR2 are MNHEY and SVGAGI. The ends lost 4 bases at V and 0 bases at J; junction bases unmatched: 5. The CDR3 bases are TGTGCCAGCAGTTTCACAGGGGGGATCTCCTACGAGCAGTACTTC. This encodes CASSFTGGISYEQYF.

The V and J genes are TRBV6-6 and TRBJ1-1; maybe TRBD1 (6 bases). CDR3 length: 13 residues. The V gene's germline CDR1 is MNHNY and CDR2 SVGAGI (reference sequence). V lost 5 bases and J lost 6, with 13 bases in between. The CDR3: CASSLRDNAEAFF. Written as DNA, the CDR3 is TGTGCCAGCAGTCTCCGGGACAACGCTGAAGCTTTCTTT.

The chain is built from TRBV4-1 and TRBJ1-4; D remains unclear. The CDR3 contains 15 residues. CDR1 and CDR2 from the germline V gene are MGHRA and YSYEKL. Trimming removed 5 bases at V and 0 bases at J, with 10 bases between. CDR3 coding DNA: TGCGCCAGCAGCAACTACGTTGCAACTAATGAAAAACTGTTTTTT. Protein product: CASSNYVATNEKLFF.

The V gene is TRBV7-2, the J gene TRBJ1-1, with a weak D call TRBD1 (5 bases). The V end lost 6 bases, the J end lost 6 bases, and 8 bases lay between the germline ends. The CDR3 consists of 11 residues. In germline, CDR1 is SGHTA, CDR2 FQGNSA. CDR3 residues: CASRGASEAFF. In DNA form, the CDR3 reads TGTGCCAGCAGAGGGGCTTCTGAAGCTTTCTTT. Combining the CDR3 with reference TRBV7-2 and TRBJ1-1 gives the whole variable domain GAGVSQSPSNKVTEKGKDVELRCDPISGHTALYWYRQSLGQGLEFLIYFQGNSAPDKSGLPSDRFSAERTGGSVSTLTIQRTQQEDSAVYLCASRGASEAFFGQGTRLTVV.

The V call is TRBV30, the J call TRBJ1-1; possible D gene TRBD1, 6 bases. CDR1 is GTSNPN, CDR2 SVGIG, per germline (reference sequence). The CDR3 length is 13 residues. V was cut by 4 bases and J by 1 base, with 10 bases left in between. As DNA, the CDR3 is TGTGCCTGGACCGTGACAGGGAACACTGAAGCTTTCTTT. This encodes CAWTVTGNTEAFF.